The clone carrying this T cell receptor (beta chain) has a handful of counts. Its antigen is unknown. This entry belongs to a study of radiation and T cells in renal cell carcinoma. Study findings and constraints: Irradiated tumors held more dominant CDR3 motifs than control tumors.

The assay was immunoSEQ multiplex PCR, and TCRdb's table has in-frame clones only and misses some. This table has some 20,000 clones, roughly half appearing once. V lost 5 bases and J 0 bases, leaving 4 bases between the germline ends. Germline V gene sequence: CDR1 SNHLY, CDR2 FYNNEI. This CDR3 has 12 amino acids. Treatment meaning: treatment-naive control, cytoreductive nephrectomy. This receptor was obtained from a human donor with renal cell carcinoma. This specimen was tumor tissue, taken from a patient whose treatment was nephrectomy without radiotherapy. This chain joins TRBV2 and TRBJ1-1; no firm D call. The CDR3 region is CASSTVNTEAFF. The CDR3 DNA reads as TGTGCCAGCAGTACAGTGAACACTGAAGCTTTCTTT. Filled out from reference TRBV2 and TRBJ1-1, the complete variable domain reads EPEVTQTPSHQVTQMGQEVILRCVPISNHLYFYWYRQILGQKVEFLVSFYNNEISEKSEIFDDQFSVERPDGSNFTLKIRSTKLEDSAMYFCASSTVNTEAFFGQGTRLTVV.